The 11 T cell receptor beta chains below all came from one sample that was sequenced in a study of shared clonotypes between healthy human individuals. Naive CD8 cells lacked CD45RO, underwent positive selection for CCR7 and left out terminally differentiated effector memory CD45RA+ cells. Using immunoSEQ multiplex PCR, the repertoire was profiled, and TCRdb retains in-frame clones only, with some absent. The table lists around 2.1 million clones, 85% to 95% of them singletons. The material sequenced was naive CD8+ T cells from PBMCs. The receptors stem from a man younger than 30 in good health. Some clones in this sample may be carry-over from other donors' samples.

The genes are TRBV27 and TRBJ2-7; weak D call: TRBD1 (6 bases). The CDR3 covers 14 residues. Germline V lookup: CDR1 MNHEY, CDR2 SMNVEV (reference sequence). V shed 5 bases and J shed 5 bases, with 16 bases lying between them. The CDR3 nucleotides are TGTGCCAGCAGTGGTGAGGACAGTCGCCACGAGCAGTACTTC. Amino acid sequence: CASSGEDSRHEQYF.

The gene calls are TRBV25-1 and TRBJ1-1; 12 bases fit TRBD1. This CDR3 spans 14 amino acids. Germline CDR1 MGHDK, CDR2 SYGVNS. The V and J ends lost 4 bases and 4 bases, in that order; junction bases with no gene match: 1. CDR3 DNA sequence: TGTGCCAGCAGTGGGGACAGGGGGCCCACTGAAGCTTTCTTT. Translating gives CASSGDRGPTEAFF.

To note about this clone: Additional DNA sequences in this sample encode the identical CDR3. The CDR3 loop reads CASSVAGGGTYEQYF. The CDR3 DNA reads as TGTGCCAGCAGCGTAGCAGGGGGGGGAACCTACGAGCAGTACTTC. The chain carries TRBV9 and TRBJ2-7; the D gene could be TRBD1 or TRBD2 (7 bases each). The CDR3 covers 15 residues. The ends were cut back, 0 bases at V and 2 bases at J, with 12 bases in the middle. Germline V gene sequence: CDR1 SGDLS, CDR2 YYNGEE. Drawing the rest from reference TRBV9 and TRBJ2-7, the complete variable domain is DSGVTQTPKHLITATGQRVTLRCSPRSGDLSVYWYQQSLDQGLQFLIQYYNGEERAKGNILERFSAQQFPDLHSELNLSSLELGDSALYFCASSVAGGGTYEQYFGPGTRLTVT.

This clone occurred a few times. Other DNA sequences from this sample encode an identical CDR3 as well. The chain has TRBV27 and TRBJ1-1; 9 nucleotides line up with TRBD1. The V gene end was trimmed by 2 bases and the J gene end by 5 bases; junction bases not matched to a gene: 3. Per germline, CDR1 MNHEY and CDR2 SMNVEV (reference sequence). The CDR3 runs 14 residues. The CDR3 reads CASSLRQGGTEAFF. CDR3 sequence (DNA): TGTGCCAGCAGTTTACGACAGGGGGGAACTGAAGCTTTCTTT.

J is TRBJ2-3 and V is TRBV7-9, with unresolved D. CDR3 length equals 12 residues. Per the germline V gene, CDR1 is SEHNR and CDR2 is FQNEAQ (reference sequence). Trimming removed 5 bases from V and 5 bases from J, with 8 bases in between. The CDR3: CASSLFKDTQYF. CDR3 DNA: TGTGCCAGCAGCCTTTTCAAAGATACGCAGTATTTT. The whole variable domain, remainder taken from reference TRBV7-9 and TRBJ2-3, is DTGVSQNPRHKITKRGQNVTFRCDPISEHNRLYWYRQTLGQGPEFLTYFQNEAQLEKSRLLSDRFSAERPKGSFSTLEIQRTEQGDSAMYLCASSLFKDTQYFGPGTRLTVL.

V is TRBV5-1 and J is TRBJ2-5; TRBD1 agrees at 8 bases. This CDR3 region has 14 residues. Trimming at V came to 4 bases and at J to 1 base, leaving 3 bases not matched to a gene. From germline, CDR1 is SGHRS and CDR2 YFSETQ. CDR3 coding DNA: TGCGCCAGCAGCAAGGACAGGGTCCAAGAGACCCAGTACTTC. Translated, it gives CASSKDRVQETQYF. The variable domain in full, completed from reference TRBV5-1 and TRBJ2-5, reads KAGVTQTPRYLIKTRGQQVTLSCSPISGHRSVSWYQQTPGQGLQFLFEYFSETQRNKGNFPGRFSGRQFSNSRSEMNVSTLELGDSALYLCASSKDRVQETQYFGPGTRLLVL.

The J gene is TRBJ2-1, the V gene TRBV28; the D gene could be TRBD1 or TRBD2 (5 bases each). The CDR3 runs to 18 residues. Trimming left V 5 bases short and J 4 bases short, with 24 bases between. Per the germline V gene, CDR1 is MDHEN and CDR2 is SYDVKM. The CDR3 nucleotides are TGTGCCAGCAGTGCTACCTCATTTTTGGGGGTGACTTACAATGAGCAGTTCTTC. It specifies CASSATSFLGVTYNEQFF.

The chain has TRBV18 and TRBJ1-2; D is unclear. This CDR3 region has 16 residues. V lost 3 bases and J lost 3, with 17 bases in between. Looked up from germline, CDR1 is KGHSH and CDR2 is LQKENI. The CDR3 protein is CASSPRTDWQDYGYTF. The CDR3, as DNA: TGTGCCAGCTCACCGCGGACGGACTGGCAGGACTATGGCTACACCTTC.

The V and J genes are TRBV5-4 and TRBJ2-7; either TRBD1 or TRBD2 may supply D (5 bases each). The CDR3 has 12 amino acids. Germline V gene data show CDR1 as SGHNT and CDR2 as YYREEE (reference sequence). The V end was cut by 7 bases, the J end by 1 base, with 9 bases between. CDR3 loop: CASGTDSYEQYF. DNA of the CDR3: TGTGCCAGCGGGACGGATTCCTACGAGCAGTACTTC.

The chain is built from TRBV19 and TRBJ1-1; no reliable D call. The CDR3 consists of 16 residues. Germline CDR1 reads LNHDA; CDR2 reads SQIVND (reference sequence). V lost 3 bases and J 0 bases, leaving 14 bases between the germline ends. The CDR3 here is CASSIRGGGMNTEAFF. CDR3 bases: TGTGCCAGTAGTATTCGGGGAGGAGGAATGAACACTGAAGCTTTCTTT.

The chain employs TRBV4-3 and TRBJ2-1; D may be TRBD1 (6 bases). This CDR3 is built from 15 residues. V was shortened by 4 bases and J by 0 bases, with 10 bases between the two germline ends. CDR1 and CDR2 from the germline V gene are LGHNA and YSLEER. CDR3 protein: CASSPRTVSYNEQFF. CDR3 bases: TGCGCCAGCAGCCCAAGGACAGTCTCCTACAATGAGCAGTTCTTC.